Sequencing of this T cell receptor (beta chain) was carried out in a study of cytomegalovirus exposure and HLA in healthy donors (dated by TCRdb to 2015 to 2018). At the level of the whole study: An earlier analysis of 587 of the donors reported 250 to 300 Gb of sequence data and more than 90 million unique TCR beta sequences from about 200 million T cells. In an earlier analysis of around 540 of the donors, high-throughput TCR beta sequencing was used to judge whether each TCR beta V gene segment behaved as functional or pseudogenic. HLA typing covered class I and class II loci at four-digit resolution. Along with the roughly 710-subject first cohort, a separate validation cohort of 120 different subjects was used. Every repertoire in the discovery cohort had been generated on one and the same sequencing platform. Across under 500 genotyped donors of the cohort, an average of 235,054 unique TCR beta nucleotide sequences per donor were sequenced, and roughly 20% of those sequences were non-productive. A later genetic analysis used genome-wide SNP genotypes for about 65% of the roughly 700 donors, treating that subset as a discovery cohort. The study aimed to test whether cataloging public T cell receptors could reveal signatures of past pathogen exposure. The study combined high-throughput TCR immunosequencing, statistical association of individual TCRs with disease status, and machine learning to predict cytomegalovirus infection status. Rather than drawing on any new phenotypic data, the later analysis identified candidate immune exposures from TCR beta sequences and the way those sequences occurred across donors. Donor age, sex, ethnicity and CMV serostatus were compiled alongside the repertoire data. In a later analysis, previously published TCR beta repertoires from several hundred donors were re-analyzed and high-resolution HLA genotyping was added so that TCR occurrence patterns could be studied. Using immunosequencing, the study profiled T cell repertoires from about 610 subjects and related those repertoires to cytomegalovirus serostatus. Typing coverage differed by locus: A, B, C, DRB1 and DQB1 were typed in about 620-640 donors, DQA1 in about 500, DPA1 in roughly 590, and DPB1 in just under 480. Because of strong linkage in the cohort, roughly five DR-DQ haplotypes were treated as single units for association and clustering. About 280 gigabases of sequencing data and tens of millions of unique TCR sequences were included in an early release covering roughly 600 HLA-typed donors. Of the roughly 400 genotyped donors, 65% to 90% were placed in the genetic ancestry cluster associated with self-reported Caucasian donors. Study-wide conclusions, independent of this receptor: A later analysis found that HLA-associated TCR beta chains were more clonally expanded and had lower generation probabilities than equally common non-associated chains. Some IMGT-functional V segments, including TRBV6-2 and TRBV6-3, could not be told apart with the 87-base-pair reads, so those segments were excluded. In both the original and validation cohorts, the classifier was reported to diagnose cytomegalovirus status with high specificity and sensitivity. In the study, about 150 TCR beta chains were listed as associated with cytomegalovirus. Most TCR sequences were seen in very few donors, while some public TCRs were found in many individuals. According to a later genetic analysis, donors in an Asian-associated ancestry cluster had fewer N-insertions in productive TCRs than the roughly 700-donor mean. At a false discovery rate of 0.05, a later analysis linked roughly 17,000 TCR beta sequences to specific HLA alleles. A further reported finding was that TCR beta sequences accurately predicted the HLA-A and HLA-B alleles for most subjects in the first cohort. When HLA alleles, especially DR and DQ, strongly co-occurred, TCR associations were difficult to assign to individual alleles. A few of the identified cytomegalovirus-associated TCR beta chains were confirmed in vitro to be specific for cytomegalovirus antigens. A later genetic analysis associated a missense DCLRE1C variant with V-gene and J-gene trimming of TCR beta chains, and an independent cohort replicated the association. Most CMV-associated TCR beta chains appeared to be HLA-restricted in a later analysis, and the HLA associations seemed to be driven largely by CMV exposure. For the cohort, immune exposure information was limited to CMV serostatus. The authors suggested that the approach could potentially be extended to other disease states and immunological phenotypes. In an earlier analysis of 587 of the donors, most TCR beta V segments appeared in productive rearrangements about 87% or about 30% of the time, broadly matching IMGT annotations. In a later analysis, TCR association rates were found to vary across HLA loci, with the most associated TCRs seen for DRB1 alleles and the fewest for HLA-C alleles. A later analysis reported that several top co-occurrence clusters appeared linked to parvovirus B19, influenza, CMV and Epstein-Barr virus. A cluster of highly shared sequence variants was judged likely to be a technical artifact of the sequencing pipeline. HLA typing was unavailable for some donors at each locus, so association tests used only the typed subset. The earlier analysis of almost 600 of the donors excluded around 17 rarely observed V segments, including chromosome 9 orphons, because counts were too low. Linkage disequilibrium might explain the correlated functional status among segregating V segments, but an unknown experimental factor could not be excluded. Only TCR beta chains were sequenced in this cohort, and the absence of alpha or paired-chain data limited detectable features. The presence/absence analyses assumed that sequencing depth was roughly uniform across donors, and that assumption may not be true.

The cohort was made up of 500 to 800 healthy bone marrow donors. At the time of sampling, every cohort member was nominally healthy, though immune exposures that went unrecorded were likely present. The donor was CMV seropositive and was included in the group of 289 seropositive cohort members. Every donor gave a peripheral blood sample, and the peripheral blood mononuclear cells from that sample were used for TCR beta sequencing. Genomic DNA was extracted from the blood cell samples with the Qiagen DNeasy Blood Extraction Kit. Library prep was done by the immunoSEQ multiplex PCR assay. For the multiplex PCR, a mixture combining 60 forward primers for TCR Vbeta segments and 13 reverse primers for TCR Jbeta segments was used. Amplification of the CDR3 region of rearranged TCR beta genes was performed with a multiplex PCR assay on genomic DNA. On the Illumina HiSeq System, the amplified TCR beta libraries were sequenced as 87-base-pair reads. The authors' pipeline ran thus. In a later analysis, 70 million to 95 million unique TCR beta chains were counted across the roughly 670 repertoires, and approximately 11 million of these chains were shared by at least two donors. To remove PCR and sequencing errors, raw reads were error-corrected and collapsed into unique sequences using a nearest-neighbor algorithm that merged closely related sequences. V, D and J gene segments were assigned by aligning CDR3 sequences to IMGT reference sequences. For a sequence to be retained, at least a six-nucleotide match to both a V gene segment and a J gene segment was required. A rearrangement was called productive if the CDR3 had no stop codons and remained in frame with V and J, and every other rearrangement was called non-productive. Following IMGT convention, CDR3 was defined as the stretch from the second conserved V-encoded cysteine to the conserved J-encoded phenylalanine. In an earlier analysis of around 570 of the donors, sequences lacking an unambiguous match to a single V gene segment were excluded. An earlier analysis of 500 to 700 of the donors classified V segments as functional when productive rearrangements were above 56.7% and as segregating when the standard deviation between donors was above 5%. To diagnose cytomegalovirus status from the catalog of TCR beta chain sequences, a statistical classification framework was built. V and J gene assignment, in a later analysis, came from comparing TCR nucleotide sequences with IMGT/GENE-DB human TR gene sequences. A later analysis assigned CDR3 sequences and most-parsimonious VDJ recombination scenarios with the TCRdist pipeline. In a later analysis, every TCR beta chain was defined by the combination of its CDR3 amino acid sequence and its V-gene family, and reads without a unique V-gene family were dropped. To address suspected cross-contamination and a sequencing artifact, a later analysis removed 550 to 750 highly shared, low-generation-probability nucleotide sequences. In a later analysis, a clonal expansion index was calculated for each public chain from normalized within-repertoire ranks of inferred template counts. Generation probabilities in a later analysis came from a VDJ recombination model fitted to out-of-frame rearrangements, and those results were checked against IGoR. A later analysis scored TCR-TCR, TCR-HLA and TCR-CMV co-occurrence with hypergeometric tests, applying a repertoire-size bias correction to TCR pairs. A later analysis estimated false discovery rates by permuting HLA or CMV assignments 20 times. In a later analysis, co-occurring TCRs were grouped using DBSCAN, and TCRdist sequence similarity was added for clustering within HLA-allele-positive subsets. For co-occurrence clustering, repertoires with fewer than 30,000 or more than 120,000 public chains were excluded, along with roughly 5 repertoires with anomalous nucleotide sharing. TCRdb took over this immuneACCESS table, retaining in-frame rearrangements with V and J assigned. Such tables are incomplete; in checked studies, under half of the missing clones stem from an unresolved V gene, and the remainder is unexplained. That table supplies the V and J calls and clone size; D and trimming were determined from the DNA. For this sample there are about 160,000 clones; about 84% appear just once. The top ten hold around 1.3% of the sample.

As encoded in the germline V gene, CDR1 is SNHLY while CDR2 is FYNNEI. V was cut back by 7 bases and J by 8 bases, leaving a gap of 11 bases between them. The CDR3 runs 12 amino acids, cysteine and phenylalanine included. Kept here is only the CDR3 DNA, which spans 36 bases and is read in frame from base 1. This clone has just a few counts. Its cognate antigen has yet to be identified. Base qualities are not provided; no much larger clone lies one nucleotide away. The chain joins TRBV2 to TRBJ1-4, and the D gene may be TRBD1, 6 bases matching. Sequencing input: PBMCs. The TCR sequence derives from a man aged 50 to 60 in good health and CMV-seropositive. Here the CDR3 is given as CASKQGTEKLFF. The DNA sequence is TGTGCCAGCAAGCAGGGGACGGAAAAACTGTTTTTT. Full variable domain (CDR3 extended with the reference TRBV2 and TRBJ1-4 proteins): EPEVTQTPSHQVTQMGQEVILRCVPISNHLYFYWYRQILGQKVEFLVSFYNNEISEKSEIFDDQFSVERPDGSNFTLKIRSTKLEDSAMYFCASKQGTEKLFFGSGTQLSVL.